These 26 T cell receptor beta chains came from one sample sequenced in a study of metastatic and nonmetastatic thyroid tumors. With MiXCR, TCRdb called clones anew from the PCR reads. The top ten clones hold around a fifth of a sample with more than 20,000 clones, about a third of them seen once. Nobody among the patients had been given any treatment before thyroid surgery. The sequenced sample consisted of blood. The receptors were sampled from a male donor with papillary thyroid cancer or a benign thyroid nodule (not recorded which). Some clones in this sample may be carry-over from other donors' samples.

There are a few counts of this clone. The chain has TRBV19 and TRBJ1-2; 7 bases are a match to TRBD1. The CDR3 has 13 residues. CDR1 and CDR2 from the germline V gene are LNHDA and SQIVND (reference sequence). The J segment lost 2 bases and the V segment lost 3 bases, leaving 0 bases of the junction unmatched. DNA of the CDR3: TGTGCCAGTAGTATGGGACAGAACTATGGCTACACCTTC. Translation: CASSMGQNYGYTF.

The J gene is TRBJ1-5, the V gene TRBV20-1; 11 bases are a match to TRBD1. Germline-derived CDR1 and CDR2 are DFQATT and SNEGSKA (reference sequence). Unmatched junction bases numbered 4, after V lost 5 bases and J lost 4 bases. The CDR3 covers 14 residues. CDR3 amino acids: CSAGGTGGNQPQHF. CDR3 nucleotide sequence: TGCAGTGCTGGAGGGACAGGGGGGAATCAGCCCCAGCATTTT.

The CDR3 DNA is TGTGCCTGGAGTGTGTGGGAGCGTCACTACGAGCAGTACTTC. Protein sequence: CAWSVWERHYEQYF. The genes are TRBV30 and TRBJ2-7; TRBD2 might be the D (5 bases). V was cut by 0 bases and J by 3 bases, with 12 bases left in between. Germline CDR1 and CDR2: GTSNPN and SVGIG (reference sequence). The CDR3 totals 14 residues.

By frequency in the sample, this clone is medium-sized. The chain carries TRBV14 and TRBJ2-3; D gene uncertain. V dropped 3 bases and J dropped 2 bases, with 18 bases sitting between them. Germline V gene data show CDR1 as SGHDN and CDR2 as FVKESK. CDR3 size: 17 residues. The DNA of the CDR3 is TGTGCCAGCAGCCATACAACCGGGTCCACCTTCACAGATACGCAGTATTTT. It specifies CASSHTTGSTFTDTQYF.

This clone was counted ten times or more. The chain is built from TRBV5-6 and TRBJ2-5, with D hard to call. The CDR3 covers 11 residues. V shed 4 bases and J shed 0 bases, with 1 base lying between them. Germline lookup yields CDR1 SGHDT and CDR2 YYEEEE. CDR3 protein: CASSNQETQYF. The CDR3 DNA sequence: TGTGCCAGCAGCAACCAAGAGACCCAGTACTTC.

V usage is TRBV6-1 and J usage is TRBJ2-7; possibly TRBD1 for D (6 bases). The germline gives CDR1 MNHNS, CDR2 SASEGT. V gave up 2 bases and J gave up 3 bases, with 14 bases separating them. The CDR3 sequence is 15 residues long. The CDR3 nucleotides read TGTGCCAGCAGTGAATTGTGGGGGCTAGACTACGAGCAGTACTTC. Protein sequence: CASSELWGLDYEQYF.

The chain couples TRBV12-3 or TRBV12-4 to TRBJ1-2; the match to TRBD1 covers 8 bases. The CDR3 totals 14 residues. The V and J ends lost 5 bases and 5 bases, in that order; junction bases with no gene match: 7. CDR3 bases: TGTGCCAGCAGTCCCGGACAGGGTGGTTATGGCTACACCTTC. Protein sequence: CASSPGQGGYGYTF.

By share, this clone ranks as medium-sized (0.01 to 0.1%). The genes are TRBV6-1 and TRBJ2-3, with D perhaps matching TRBD2 (6 bases). The CDR3 covers 15 residues. The V and J ends lost 11 bases and 5 bases respectively, with 23 bases between them. Germline lookup yields CDR1 MNHNS and CDR2 SASEGT. This chain's CDR3 is CAGGGIGSSGDTQYF. The DNA for the CDR3 is TGTGCCGGAGGAGGGATCGGGAGTAGTGGAGATACGCAGTATTTT.

This chain uses TRBV30 with TRBJ1-6; a weak D match, TRBD1 (6 bases). Trimming cost V 0 bases and J 4 bases, with 10 bases left between them. The CDR3 runs 15 residues. Germline CDR1 and CDR2: GTSNPN and SVGIG (reference sequence). CDR3 nucleotides: TGTGCCTGGAGTGTAGGGGACACTTATAATTCACCCCTCCACTTT. It translates to CAWSVGDTYNSPLHF. The whole variable domain, filled in from reference TRBV30 and TRBJ1-6, reads SQTIHQWPATLVQPVGSPLSLECTVEGTSNPNLYWYRQAAGRGLQLLFYSVGIGQISSEVPQNLSASRPQDRQFILSSKKLLLSDSGFYLCAWSVGDTYNSPLHFGNGTRLTVT.

The chain couples TRBV5-5 to TRBJ2-7; 11 positions agree with TRBD1. J lost 0 bases, V lost 5 bases, and 4 bases had no gene match. In germline, CDR1 is SGHKS, CDR2 YYEKEE (reference sequence). The CDR3 is made up of 15 amino acids. The CDR3 DNA reads TGTGCCAGCAGAAGGGGACAGGGGGTCTCCTACGAGCAGTACTTC. Encoded protein: CASRRGQGVSYEQYF.

The chain carries TRBV6-1 and TRBJ1-5; D might be TRBD1 (6 bases). V lost 1 base, J lost 10 bases, and 17 bases lay in between. The CDR3 has 15 residues. The germline gives CDR1 MNHNS, CDR2 SASEGT. The DNA of the CDR3 is TGTGCCAGCAGTGAAGAGGGGGACGGTTCATTACCCCAGCATTTT. Amino acid sequence: CASSEEGDGSLPQHF.

A few counts support this clone. J is TRBJ2-1 and V is TRBV19; 7 nucleotides align to TRBD2. CDR1 is LNHDA, CDR2 SQIVND, per germline (reference sequence). Trimming cost V 3 bases and J 3 bases; bases outside gene matches: 5. The CDR3 totals 15 residues. CDR3 amino acids: CASSISSGVYNEQFF. The CDR3 DNA sequence: TGTGCCAGTAGTATCTCTAGCGGAGTCTACAATGAGCAGTTCTTC.

This clone occurred many times. A single base separates this from a much larger clone, so it may be a read error. The chain uses TRBV28 and TRBJ2-1; D call uncertain. Trimming stripped 5 bases from V and 0 bases from J, with 11 bases between. Per the germline V gene, CDR1 is MDHEN and CDR2 is SYDVKM. The CDR3 length is 15 residues. The CDR3 DNA follows: TGTGCCAGCAGTCTTATTGGTAGCTCCTACAATGAGCAGTTCTTC. It translates to CASSLIGSSYNEQFF.

This rearrangement joins TRBV27 to TRBJ2-2; D is tentatively TRBD1 or TRBD2 (5 bases each). Trimming left V 4 bases short and J 5 bases short, with 11 bases between. The length of the CDR3 is 14 residues. Germline CDR1 is MNHEY and CDR2 is SMNVEV (reference sequence). The CDR3 sequence: CASSSGTTTGELFF. The CDR3 region has the DNA TGTGCCAGCAGTTCCGGGACCACGACCGGGGAGCTGTTTTTT.

The genes are TRBV30 and TRBJ2-7; possibly TRBD1 for D (6 bases). V was shortened by 5 bases and J by 0 bases, with 17 bases between the two germline ends. Looked up from germline, CDR1 is GTSNPN and CDR2 is SVGIG (reference sequence). CDR3 size: 15 residues. This CDR3 is CAWDSRGRSSYEQYF. The DNA of the CDR3 is TGTGCCTGGGACTCCAGGGGCAGGAGCTCCTACGAGCAGTACTTC. The full variable domain, rest sourced from reference TRBV30 and TRBJ2-7, is SQTIHQWPATLVQPVGSPLSLECTVEGTSNPNLYWYRQAAGRGLQLLFYSVGIGQISSEVPQNLSASRPQDRQFILSSKKLLLSDSGFYLCAWDSRGRSSYEQYFGPGTRLTVT.

This clone came up a few times. One end of the junction varies from germline; a read error may be responsible. J is TRBJ1-5 and V is TRBV20-1; D call uncertain. The CDR3 runs 10 residues. Per germline, CDR1 DFQATT and CDR2 SNEGSKA (reference sequence). CDR3 loop: CSAREPGPLF. The DNA for the CDR3 is TGCAGTGCTAGAGAGCCTGGACCCCTTTTT.

The chain uses TRBV12-3 or TRBV12-4 and TRBJ1-1, with D perhaps TRBD1 (6 bases). The V and J ends lost 4 bases and 5 bases respectively, with 17 bases between them. This CDR3 region has 15 residues. The CDR3 bases are TGTGCCAGCAGTTACTCGGGCAGGGGCGAGACTGAAGCTTTCTTT. Amino acids: CASSYSGRGETEAFF.

This clone turned up a few times. This clone may be a read error of a much larger clone one base away. The same CDR3 can be traced to other DNA sequences in this sample. The rearrangement uses TRBV3-1 and TRBJ2-3; D may be TRBD2 (6 bases). V was trimmed by 7 bases and J by 2 bases, leaving 13 bases between them. This CDR3 contains 14 residues. The germline V gene encodes CDR1 LGHDT and CDR2 YNNKEL (reference sequence). For the CDR3, the DNA is TGTGCCAGCAAAGAGGGCGGGACCACAGATACGCAGTATTTT. This codes for CASKEGGTTDTQYF.

This clone has at least ten counts. A much larger clonotype is one base distant, so this may be a read error. Distinct nucleotide sequences in the sample also encode this CDR3. The rearrangement uses TRBV20-1 and TRBJ1-2; D unclear. This CDR3 has 14 residues. The germline V gene has CDR1 DFQATT and CDR2 SNEGSKA (reference sequence). Trimming pared 3 bases from V and 2 bases from J, leaving 13 bases between. CDR3 sequence reads: CSASAGQSNYGYTF. CDR3 DNA: TGCAGTGCTAGCGCCGGGCAGTCGAACTATGGCTACACCTTC.

This clone showed up just a few times. The V call is TRBV5-5, the J call TRBJ1-2, with D perhaps matching TRBD1 (5 bases). V lost 0 bases to trimming and J lost 5 bases, with 14 bases between them. Per the germline V gene, CDR1 is SGHKS and CDR2 is YYEKEE (reference sequence). The CDR3 runs 15 residues. CDR3 DNA sequence: TGTGCCAGCAGCTTGGCCAGGGCAGCAAGTTATGGCTACACCTTC. Amino acids: CASSLARAASYGYTF. Full variable domain (missing parts from reference TRBV5-5 and TRBJ1-2): DAGVTQSPTHLIKTRGQQVTLRCSPISGHKSVSWYQQVLGQGPQFIFQYYEKEERGRGNFPDRFSARQFPNYSSELNVNALLLGDSALYLCASSLARAASYGYTFGSGTRLTVV.

Ten or more counts support this clone. The genes are TRBV2 and TRBJ2-2, with D tentatively TRBD2 (6 bases). Germline values: CDR1 SNHLY, CDR2 FYNNEI. V dropped 1 base and J dropped 1 base, with 10 bases sitting between them. The length of the CDR3 is 16 residues. CDR3 loop: CASSEVPAGNTGELFF. CDR3 nucleotide sequence: TGTGCCAGCAGTGAAGTGCCAGCGGGGAACACCGGGGAGCTGTTTTTT. The complete variable domain, with remaining parts taken from reference TRBV2 and TRBJ2-2, reads EPEVTQTPSHQVTQMGQEVILRCVPISNHLYFYWYRQILGQKVEFLVSFYNNEISEKSEIFDDQFSVERPDGSNFTLKIRSTKLEDSAMYFCASSEVPAGNTGELFFGEGSRLTVL.

This clone is medium-sized (0.01 to 0.1%) by share. The chain is built from TRBV19 and TRBJ2-5; D call uncertain. Trimming pared 2 bases from V and 1 base from J, leaving 5 bases between. CDR1 is LNHDA, CDR2 SQIVND, per germline (reference sequence). There are 13 residues in the CDR3. CDR3 DNA: TGTGCCAGTAGTATATTTGCCCAAGAGACCCAGTACTTC. As protein: CASSIFAQETQYF.

This clone was seen just once. J is TRBJ1-6 and V is TRBV19, with TRBD1 identical over 9 bases. Per germline, CDR1 LNHDA and CDR2 SQIVND (reference sequence). CDR3 size: 18 residues. After removal of 7 bases from V and 3 bases from J, the junction contained 13 bases not matched to a gene. CDR3 region: CASNTPGQGTFYNSPLHF. The DNA for the CDR3 is TGTGCCAGTAACACACCGGGACAGGGAACCTTCTATAATTCACCCCTCCACTTT.

The chain is built from TRBV20-1 and TRBJ1-1; 10 bases agree with TRBD1. Germline V CDR1 and CDR2: DFQATT, SNEGSKA (reference sequence). There are 16 residues in the CDR3. V shed 5 bases and J 1 base; nucleotides not matched to a gene: 10. The CDR3 DNA reads TGCAGTGCTTCCGGGACAGGGGCCTTTGCGAACACTGAAGCTTTCTTT. This encodes CSASGTGAFANTEAFF.

This clone was recorded many times. This chain uses TRBV29-1 with TRBJ2-1; 7 bases are shared with TRBD1. The CDR3 runs to 12 residues. Germline-derived CDR1 and CDR2 are SQVTM and ANQGSEA. Trimming took 4 bases from V and 9 from J; bases not matched to a gene: 6. In nucleotides, the CDR3 is TGCAGCGTTGCAGGGGGAACGATTGAGCAGTTCTTC. Translation gives CSVAGGTIEQFF.

This clone was counted many times. This chain links TRBV5-5 with TRBJ2-5, with TRBD1 identical over 8 bases. CDR3 size: 13 residues. Germline loops: CDR1 SGHKS, CDR2 YYEKEE (reference sequence). The ends lost 4 bases at V and 4 bases at J; junction bases unmatched: 3. CDR3 sequence: CASSIDRGETQYF. In DNA form, the CDR3 reads TGTGCCAGCAGCATAGACAGGGGAGAGACCCAGTACTTC. Based on the CDR3 plus reference TRBV5-5 and TRBJ2-5, the full variable domain is DAGVTQSPTHLIKTRGQQVTLRCSPISGHKSVSWYQQVLGQGPQFIFQYYEKEERGRGNFPDRFSARQFPNYSSELNVNALLLGDSALYLCASSIDRGETQYFGPGTRLLVL.